Listed below are T cell receptor beta chains from one sample, sequenced in a study of regulatory T cells in long-lasting Graves disease. In TCRdb, the multiplex PCR reads were re-called with MiXCR into one record per CDR3 protein. The table shows approximately 540,000 distinct CDR3 sequences, with 12% occurring only once. The sample was also reused in another study, on T cells in Graves' hyperthyroidism and ophthalmopathy.

This sample comprised peripheral blood mononuclear cells (PBMCs), obtained at new diagnosis, from a patient treated with antithyroid drugs. The receptors were gathered from a woman in her thirties with Graves disease. The CDR3 runs from the conserved cysteine through the conserved F or W. Each record gives: D gene, V gene, clone size, J gene, CDR3 DNA, CDR3 protein. The D gene is left open where the match is weak. Clone sizes are given selectively: once, few, many, or a class where the clone is expanded.

TRBD1	TRBV20-1	many	TRBJ1-1	TGCAGTGCTAGAAGCAGGGGGCGGTTAGCTGAAGCTTTCTTT	CSARSRGRLAEAFF
TRBD2	TRBV19	.	TRBJ2-7	TGTGCCAGTAGTATTTGTCCGCGGGAGGGTTCCTACGAGCAGTACTTC	CASSICPREGSYEQYF
.	TRBV2	many	TRBJ2-2	TGTGCCAGCACCGCAGGGTCCACCGGGGAGCTGTTTTTT	CASTAGSTGELFF
.	TRBV30	many	TRBJ2-3	TGTGCCTGGAGTGGAGGGGGGGCTTGGGACACAGATACGCAGTATTTT	CAWSGGGAWDTDTQYF
TRBD2	TRBV9	.	TRBJ2-1	TGTGCCAGCAGCGTAGGTAGCGGGAGGGCCCCCTACAATGAGCAGTTCTTC	CASSVGSGRAPYNEQFF
.	TRBV7-2	.	TRBJ2-1	TGTGCCAGCAGCTACCACCTTTGGAATGAGCAGTTCTTC	CASSYHLWNEQFF
.	TRBV11-2	.	TRBJ2-3	TGTGCCAGCAGCGGGGGGACAGTCTACCGGGATACGCAGTATTTT	CASSGGTVYRDTQYF
.	TRBV6-5	many	TRBJ2-2	TGTGCCAGCAGTTATGGGGCGCTTAGCGCGAACACCGGGGAGCTGTTTTTT	CASSYGALSANTGELFF
.	TRBV5-1	many	TRBJ2-7	TGCGCCAGCAGCTTGGGTGGTTCGACGTTGAGCTCCTACGAGCAGTACTTC	CASSLGGSTLSSYEQYF
.	TRBV11-3	.	TRBJ1-3	TGTGCCAGCAGCTTCGCAGGGGGAAACACCATATATTTT	CASSFAGGNTIYF
.	TRBV7-8	many	TRBJ2-2	TGTGCCAGCAGCGCCCTCGGGCCCACCGGGGAGCTGTTTTTT	CASSALGPTGELFF
.	TRBV6-1	many	TRBJ1-1	TGTGCCAGCAGTGAGGCGAACACTGAAGCTTTCTTT	CASSEANTEAFF
.	TRBV7-6	many	TRBJ2-5	TGTGCCAGCAGCTTTTATAAGGGGATGGGGGAGACCCAGTACTTC	CASSFYKGMGETQYF
.	TRBV5-5	many	TRBJ1-6	TGTGCCAGCAGCTTGGAAGGGCCCACCCTTTATAATTCACCCCTCCACTTT	CASSLEGPTLYNSPLHF